Listed below are T cell receptor beta chains from one sample, sequenced in a study of T cells in Graves' hyperthyroidism and ophthalmopathy. Each CDR3 protein is one row after TCRdb ran MiXCR on the multiplex PCR reads. The data show about 540,000 distinct CDR3 sequences, about 43% seen once. The source material was peripheral blood or thyroid tissue (not recorded which). These receptors were obtained from a woman between 18 and 30 years old with Graves' hyperthyroidism. Both conserved end residues are part of each CDR3. The D gene is left open where the match is weak. For some rows the clone size is stated as once, few or many, or as a class when expanded; others skip it.

>TRBD1|TRBV7-8|TRBJ2-5|few
TGTGCCAGCAGCCCGTGGACAGGGTCAGAGACCCAGTACTTC
CASSPWTGSETQYF
>-|TRBV7-2|TRBJ2-2|-
TGTGCCAGCAGCTTTCTAGGGTCCGGGGAGCTGTTTTTT
CASSFLGSGELFF
>TRBD2|TRBV29-1|TRBJ2-7|many
TGCAGCATATCTAGCGGGAGCCGCTACGAGCAGTACTTC
CSISSGSRYEQYF
>-|TRBV9|TRBJ2-7|-
TGTGCCAGCAGCGTCGCCAGCCAAACGACCGAGCAGTACTTC
CASSVASQTTEQYF
>TRBD1|TRBV20-1|TRBJ1-1|-
TGCAGTGCTAGAATCGACAGGGTCACTGAAGCTTTCTTT
CSARIDRVTEAFF
>-|TRBV29-1|TRBJ2-2|many
TGCAGCGTTAATCTGCACGGGAGTAACACCGGGGAGCTGTTTTTT
CSVNLHGSNTGELFF
>-|TRBV15|TRBJ2-3|-
TGTGCCACCAGCAGAGACAGGGCCTCCTACACAGATACGCAGTATTTT
CATSRDRASYTDTQYF
>TRBD2|TRBV24-1|TRBJ2-7|-
TGTGCCAGCAGCTCCCAGTTGGTAGCGGGAGTTCTAAGCTCCTACGAGCAGTACTTC
CASSSQLVAGVLSSYEQYF
>-|TRBV29-1|TRBJ1-2|many
TGCAGCGTTGTCCGAGACTATGGCTACACCTTC
CSVVRDYGYTF
>-|TRBV15|TRBJ2-7|many
TGTGCCACCAGCAGAGAGGGGTACAGCTACGAGCAGTACTTC
CATSREGYSYEQYF
>-|TRBV7-2|TRBJ1-5|-
TGTGCCAGCAGCTTGAAGGGGGTTAATCAGCCCCAGCATTTT
CASSLKGVNQPQHF
>TRBD1|TRBV7-3|TRBJ2-7|once
TGTGCCAGCAGCCGCACAGGGGTCGAGCAGTACTTC
CASSRTGVEQYF
>-|TRBV6-5|TRBJ2-7|-
TGTGCCAGCCGGGAGTCGGTGTACGAGCAGTACTTC
CASRESVYEQYF
>-|TRBV2|TRBJ2-2|-
TGTGCCAGCAGTTGGACCTATCGGGAGCTGTTTTTT
CASSWTYRELFF
>TRBD2|TRBV24-1|TRBJ2-5|-
TGTGCCACCAGTGATCATCTAGCGGGAGAGACCCAGTACTTC
CATSDHLAGETQYF
>-|TRBV2|TRBJ1-4|many
TGTGCCAGCAGTGGGGGGACGGATAATGAAAAACTGTTTTTT
CASSGGTDNEKLFF
>-|TRBV19|TRBJ1-2|-
TGTGCCAGTAGTATAACAGAGCTTTATGGCTACACCTTC
CASSITELYGYTF
>-|TRBV10-3|TRBJ1-1|-
TGTGCCATCAGTGAAACCGTGGCAGGGCGGGGTTCCACTGAAGCTTTCTTT
CAISETVAGRGSTEAFF
>TRBD1|TRBV7-9|TRBJ2-7|-
TGTGCCAGCAGCCCCGGGACAGGGGACCCCGAGCAGTACTTC
CASSPGTGDPEQYF
>TRBD1|TRBV20-1|TRBJ1-6|-
TGCAGTGCTAGAGATCCGGGACAGCTGGGGTCACCCCTCCACTTT
CSARDPGQLGSPLHF
>-|TRBV24-1|TRBJ1-5|-
TGTGCCACCAGTGACCCGACTAGCGGGAGAGGCTACGAGCATTTT
CATSDPTSGRGYEHF
>-|TRBV2|TRBJ1-1|many
TGTGCCAGCACAAGGTATGAGGCTTTCTTT
CASTRYEAFF
>-|TRBV5-8|TRBJ1-2|few
TGTGCCAGCAGGTTGGAAGGGACTGGCTACACCTTC
CASRLEGTGYTF
>-|TRBV7-2|TRBJ2-7|-
TGTGCCAGCAGCTTACGGTTGATGCGGGACGACTCCTACGAGCAGTACTTC
CASSLRLMRDDSYEQYF
>TRBD2|TRBV20-1|TRBJ2-7|-
TGCAGTGCTTTACTAGCGGGAGTATCCTACGAGCAGTACTTC
CSALLAGVSYEQYF
>TRBD1|TRBV7-8|TRBJ2-7|many
TGTGCCAGCAGCGAGGGACAGGGAGTAACCTACGAGCAGTACTTC
CASSEGQGVTYEQYF
>TRBD1|TRBV7-8|TRBJ1-6|few
TGTGCCAGCAGCTACGACAGGGGAGGTTATAATTCACCCCTCCACTTT
CASSYDRGGYNSPLHF
>-|TRBV29-1|TRBJ2-5|many
TGCAGCGTTGGCCCTAGCAGGGAGACCCAGTACTTC
CSVGPSRETQYF
>-|TRBV7-6|TRBJ2-2|-
TGTGCCAGCAGCGCGAGAACATTGTGGGGACTCCTACCCGGGGAGCTGTTTTTT
CASSARTLWGLLPGELFF
>TRBD1|TRBV2|TRBJ1-1|few
TGTGCCAGCAGTGAAGGCGACGACAGGGGAACTGAAGCTTTCTTT
CASSEGDDRGTEAFF
>-|TRBV10-3|TRBJ1-1|many
TGTGCCATCGCCCTGAGGGGGAACACTGAAGCTTTCTTT
CAIALRGNTEAFF
>-|TRBV20-1|TRBJ1-1|-
TGCAGTGCTAGATTAGGGGTCAGGACTGAAGCTTTCTTT
CSARLGVRTEAFF
>TRBD2|TRBV24-1|TRBJ2-5|-
TGTGCCACCAGTGATTCGGGGACAGCGGGGGGCGAGACCCAGTACTTC
CATSDSGTAGGETQYF
>-|TRBV2|TRBJ1-5|many
TGTGCCAGCAGTGTGATGAATAGCAATCAGCCCCAGCATTTT
CASSVMNSNQPQHF
>-|TRBV10-3|TRBJ2-6|-
TGTGCCAGCAGTGTCAGGGCTGGGGCCAACGTCCTGACTTTC
CASSVRAGANVLTF
>-|TRBV4-1|TRBJ2-5|few
TGCGCCAGCAGCCAAGATAACAGACGAGAGACCCAGTACTTC
CASSQDNRRETQYF
>TRBD2|TRBV10-2|TRBJ2-5|many
TGCGCCACCTACAGCGGGAGGGCCGGGCAAGAGACCCAGTACTTC
CATYSGRAGQETQYF
>-|TRBV2|TRBJ1-3|-
TGTGCCAGCGGTGAAAGGGCTATCTCTGGAAACACCATATATTTT
CASGERAISGNTIYF
>-|TRBV25-1|TRBJ1-5|many
TGTGCCAGCAGTGATGAAGGGACCGCATGGCATTTT
CASSDEGTAWHF
>TRBD2|TRBV12-3/TRBV12-4|TRBJ2-7|-
TGTGCCGGCAGTTCGTGGACTAGCGACAACTACGAGCAGTACTTC
CAGSSWTSDNYEQYF
>-|TRBV2|TRBJ1-4|-
TGTGCCAGCACCATGAGGGAGGGGAAACTGTTTTTT
CASTMREGKLFF